This entry features one T cell receptor (beta chain) sequence. Its target antigen remains unknown. Base-call qualities are not available, and no considerably larger clone is one nucleotide away. The data derive from a study of blood T cell repertoires in COVID-19 (dated by TCRdb to the early 2020s). General notes on the study: Samples from collaborators originated in the United States, Italy and Spain and spanned both the acute and convalescent phases of COVID-19. The repertoires were released in a freely available public database meant as a resource for research on the immune response to SARS-CoV-2. Subjects who had been exposed to COVID-19, were actively infected with it, or had recovered from it provided the deeply sampled blood TCRbeta repertoires that made up the dataset. Sample metadata almost always included a de-identified subject ID, COVID-19 status, age in years and sex. The prospective study material was composed of cDNA or gDNA derived from T cells, B-cell-depleted T cells, or PBMCs. Samples were obtained from the ongoing ImmuneRACE study (first 160 participants) and from over 1,000 subjects provided by 6 global collaborators. HLA class I and class II types, where available, came from metadata supplied by the sample provider rather than from assay-based typing. What the research found in general, with its limitations: The amount of clinical and demographic metadata varied by source and participant and was provided uncurated.

Including the terminal cysteine and phenylalanine, the CDR3 comprises 18 residues. The sequence is cut down to CDR3 DNA, 54 bases in frame from base 1. CDR1 is given as SGHDN and CDR2 as FVKESK, both from the germline V gene. V was cut back by 0 bases and J by 0 bases, leaving a gap of 15 bases between them. Participants in the prospective study were enrolled through a virtual design, were aged about 18 to 100 years, and lived in about 25 United States geographic areas. In the prospective study, participants were assigned to cohorts based on the clinical history participants reported in a screening survey and a study questionnaire. Exposed participants were defined as having been in contact with someone with a PCR-confirmed or clinician-diagnosed COVID-19 case within 2 weeks of study entry. Mobile phlebotomists in the prospective study collected whole blood, serum and a nasopharyngeal or oropharyngeal swab from every participant. Participants in the prospective study had the option to provide additional blood draws and questionnaires over a 2-month period. Before DNA extraction, prospective study blood samples were shipped either frozen or at room temperature.

TCRbeta CDR3 regions were amplified from genomic DNA by means of the immunoSEQ Assay, a bias-controlled multiplex PCR. The study's own analysis went as follows. The number of nucleated cells in each sample was estimated from the amplification of reference gene primers within the assay. To quantify the absolute abundance of each unique TCRbeta CDR3 rearrangement, sequence reads were collapsed and filtered. For each sample, productive Simpson clonality was calculated as the square root of Simpson's diversity index over productive rearrangements. TCRdb re-hosts the immuneACCESS table, in-frame sequences only. Its copies lack some clones; in the studies checked, an unresolved V gene accounts for under half of them, and the cause for the rest is not known. V, J and clone size reflect that table, while D and trimming were determined from the DNA. This sample lists some 190,000 clones; 80% were detected once. The ten largest clones add up to 14% of the sample.

Sequencing was done on a sample of PBMCs or T cells enriched from blood (not recorded which). This sequence originates from a man between 60 and 75 years old who had been exposed to COVID-19. Here the chain combines TRBV14 and TRBJ2-1; D gene: possibly TRBD2, on 6 matching bases. Read as DNA, the sequence is TGTGCCAGCAGCCAAGATTTAGGCGGGAAGAGCTCCTACAATGAGCAGTTCTTC. Its product reads: CASSQDLGGKSSYNEQFF.